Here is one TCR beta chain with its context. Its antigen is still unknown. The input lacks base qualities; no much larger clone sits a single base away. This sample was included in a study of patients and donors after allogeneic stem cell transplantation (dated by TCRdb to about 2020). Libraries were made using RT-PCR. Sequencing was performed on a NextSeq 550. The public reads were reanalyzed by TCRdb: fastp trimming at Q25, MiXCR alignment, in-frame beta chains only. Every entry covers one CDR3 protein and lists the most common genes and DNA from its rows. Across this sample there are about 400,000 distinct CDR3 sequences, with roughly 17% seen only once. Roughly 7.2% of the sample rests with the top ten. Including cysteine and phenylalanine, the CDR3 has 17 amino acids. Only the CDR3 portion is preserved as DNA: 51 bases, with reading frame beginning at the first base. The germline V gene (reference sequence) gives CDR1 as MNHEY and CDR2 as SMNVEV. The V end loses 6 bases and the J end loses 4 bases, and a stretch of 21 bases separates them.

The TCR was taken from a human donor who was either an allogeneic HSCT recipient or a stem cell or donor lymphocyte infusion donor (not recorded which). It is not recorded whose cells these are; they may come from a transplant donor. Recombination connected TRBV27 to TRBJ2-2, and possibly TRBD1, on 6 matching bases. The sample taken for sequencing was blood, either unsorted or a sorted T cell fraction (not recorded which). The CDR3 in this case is CASSLWGPTSGTGELFF. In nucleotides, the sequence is TGTGCCAGCAGCCTATGGGGGCCCACCTCAGGCACCGGGGAGCTGTTTTTT.